Following are 6 T cell receptor beta chains from one sample sequenced in a study of cytomegalovirus exposure and HLA in healthy donors. PCR involved 60 Vbeta and 13 Jbeta primers. Sequencing used immunoSEQ multiplex PCR; TCRdb keeps in-frame clones, though not all of them. Among roughly 150,000 clones, roughly 74% were seen once, and the ten largest hold about 11%. Sample: PBMCs. The receptors come from a man younger than 35 in good health and CMV-seropositive.

The chain has TRBV6-4 and TRBJ2-2, with 9 bases lining up with TRBD2. Germline V gene lookup returns CDR1 MRHNA and CDR2 SNTAGT. The CDR3 contains 15 residues. V lost 5 bases and J lost 2; bases outside the gene matches: 3. The CDR3 is CASSPLAGNTGELFF. For the CDR3, the DNA is TGTGCCAGCAGTCCCCTAGCGGGAAACACCGGGGAGCTGTTTTTT.

The V and J genes are TRBV9 and TRBJ1-1; tentative D call: TRBD1 (6 bases). Germline CDR1 reads SGDLS; CDR2 reads YYNGEE. The CDR3 sequence is 14 residues long. V lost 0 bases and J 0 bases, leaving 6 bases between the germline ends. CDR3 residues: CASSVGQVNTEAFF. In DNA form, the CDR3 reads TGTGCCAGCAGCGTAGGACAGGTGAACACTGAAGCTTTCTTT.

The chain employs TRBV20-1 and TRBJ1-4; the D is unclear. The CDR3 has 11 residues. Germline CDR1 reads DFQATT; CDR2 reads SNEGSKA (reference sequence). Trimming took off 5 bases at V and 4 bases at J, with 5 bases between the two ends. The CDR3 protein is CSARFNEKLFF. The CDR3 DNA follows: TGCAGTGCTCGGTTTAATGAAAAACTGTTTTTT.

Comments on this clone: The junction departs from germline at one end; a sequencing error may be responsible. The chain recombines TRBV5-8 with TRBJ2-5; D might be TRBD1 (6 bases). The CDR3 has 14 amino acids. CDR1 and CDR2 (germline): SGHTS, YDEGEE. CDR3 bases: TGTGCCGGCAGCTTGGGTACAGGGCGGGAGACCCAGTACTTC. It specifies CAGSLGTGRETQYF.

The chain links TRBV4-1 to TRBJ2-5, with a tentative D call TRBD1 (6 bases). Germline CDR1 is MGHRA and CDR2 is YSYEKL. The V end was cut by 0 bases, the J end by 2 bases, with 10 bases between. CDR3 length: 15 amino acids. The DNA of the CDR3 is TGCGCCAGCAGCCAAGATAGGGGGACGCAAGAGACCCAGTACTTC. Protein sequence: CASSQDRGTQETQYF.

This clone was seen more than once but under ten times. The chain combines TRBV5-5 with TRBJ2-5; possible D gene TRBD1, 6 bases. V was pared by 2 bases and J by 4 bases, with 12 bases between. Germline CDR1 reads SGHKS; CDR2 reads YYEKEE (reference sequence). The CDR3 has 14 residues. The chain's CDR3 is CASSLQGARETQYF. CDR3 sequence (DNA): TGTGCCAGCAGCTTACAGGGAGCCAGAGAGACCCAGTACTTC.